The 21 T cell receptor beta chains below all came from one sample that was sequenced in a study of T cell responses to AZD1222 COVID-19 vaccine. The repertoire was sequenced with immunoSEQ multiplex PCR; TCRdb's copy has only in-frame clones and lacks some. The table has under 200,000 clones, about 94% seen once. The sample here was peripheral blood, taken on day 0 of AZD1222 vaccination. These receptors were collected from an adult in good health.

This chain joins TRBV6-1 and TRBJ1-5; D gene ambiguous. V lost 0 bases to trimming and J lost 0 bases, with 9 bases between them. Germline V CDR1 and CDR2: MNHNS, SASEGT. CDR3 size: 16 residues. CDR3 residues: CASSEAWPISNQPQHF. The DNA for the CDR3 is TGTGCCAGCAGTGAAGCCTGGCCGATTAGCAATCAGCCCCAGCATTTT.

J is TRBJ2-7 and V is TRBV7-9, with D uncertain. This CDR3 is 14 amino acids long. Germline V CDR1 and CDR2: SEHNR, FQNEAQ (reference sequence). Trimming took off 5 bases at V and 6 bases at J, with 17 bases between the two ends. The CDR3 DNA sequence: TGTGCCAGCAGCGCCCCTCCTTCATACACCGAGCAGTACTTC. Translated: CASSAPPSYTEQYF.

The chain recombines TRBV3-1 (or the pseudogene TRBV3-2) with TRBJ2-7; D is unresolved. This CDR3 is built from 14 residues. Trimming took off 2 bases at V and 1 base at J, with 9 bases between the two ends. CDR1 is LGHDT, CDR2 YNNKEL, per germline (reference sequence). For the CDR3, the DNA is TGTGCCAGCAGCCAACAACGTATATCCTACGAGCAGTACTTC. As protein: CASSQQRISYEQYF.

DNA of the CDR3: TGTGCCAGCAGGCAGGGGGCCTGGAACACTGAAGCTTTCTTT. Translating gives CASRQGAWNTEAFF. V gene TRBV6-5 combines with J gene TRBJ1-1, with TRBD1 matching 8 bases. CDR3 size: 14 residues. The V gene's germline CDR1 is MNHEY and CDR2 SVGAGI. V lost 6 bases, J lost 1 base, and 4 bases stayed unmatched.

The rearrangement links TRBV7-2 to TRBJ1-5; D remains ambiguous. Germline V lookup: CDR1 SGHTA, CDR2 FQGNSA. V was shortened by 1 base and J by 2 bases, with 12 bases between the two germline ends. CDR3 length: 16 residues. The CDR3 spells CASSLGEGWGNQPQHF. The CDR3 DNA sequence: TGTGCCAGCAGCTTAGGTGAAGGATGGGGCAATCAGCCCCAGCATTTT.

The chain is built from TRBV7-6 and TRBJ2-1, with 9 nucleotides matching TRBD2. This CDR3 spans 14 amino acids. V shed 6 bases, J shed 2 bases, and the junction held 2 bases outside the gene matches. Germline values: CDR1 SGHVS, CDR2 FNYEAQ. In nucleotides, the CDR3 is TGTGCCAGCAGAGGGACTAGCCCCTACAATGAGCAGTTCTTC. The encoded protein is CASRGTSPYNEQFF.

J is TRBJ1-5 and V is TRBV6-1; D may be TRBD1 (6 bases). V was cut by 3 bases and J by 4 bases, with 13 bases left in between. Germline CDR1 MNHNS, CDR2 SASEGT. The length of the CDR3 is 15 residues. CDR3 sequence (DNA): TGTGCCAGCAGTGATAAGGGGACACTTAATCAGCCCCAGCATTTT. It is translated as CASSDKGTLNQPQHF.

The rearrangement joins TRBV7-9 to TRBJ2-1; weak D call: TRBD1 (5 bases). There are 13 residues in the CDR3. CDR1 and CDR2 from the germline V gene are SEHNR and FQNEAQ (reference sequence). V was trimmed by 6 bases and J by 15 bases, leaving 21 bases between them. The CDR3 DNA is TGTGCCAGCAGACCTCAAGGGGCAGGCCCCCCGTTCTTC. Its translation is CASRPQGAGPPFF.

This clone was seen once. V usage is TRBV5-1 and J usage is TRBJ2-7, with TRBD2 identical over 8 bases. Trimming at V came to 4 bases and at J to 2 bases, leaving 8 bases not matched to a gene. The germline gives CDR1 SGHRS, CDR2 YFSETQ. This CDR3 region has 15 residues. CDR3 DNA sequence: TGCGCCAGCAGCGAGGACGGGGGGGCCGCCTACGAGCAGTACTTC. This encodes CASSEDGGAAYEQYF.

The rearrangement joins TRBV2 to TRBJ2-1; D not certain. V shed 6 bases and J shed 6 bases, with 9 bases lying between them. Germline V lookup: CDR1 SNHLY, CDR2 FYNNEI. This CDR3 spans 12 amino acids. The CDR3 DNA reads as TGTGCCAGCAGCCGAGACGTCAATGAGCAGTTCTTC. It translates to CASSRDVNEQFF.

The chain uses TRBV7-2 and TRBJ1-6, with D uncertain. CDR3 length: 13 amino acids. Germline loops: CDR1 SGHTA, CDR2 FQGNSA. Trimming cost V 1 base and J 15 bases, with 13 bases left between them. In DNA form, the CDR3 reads TGTGCCAGCAGCTTAGGGGCAGGTCCACACCTCCACTTT. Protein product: CASSLGAGPHLHF.

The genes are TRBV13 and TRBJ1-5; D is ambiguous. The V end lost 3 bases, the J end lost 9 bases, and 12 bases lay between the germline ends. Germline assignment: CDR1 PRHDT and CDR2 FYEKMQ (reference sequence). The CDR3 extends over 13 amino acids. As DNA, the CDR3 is TGTGCCAGCAGCTTGGGGTCTATCGGGCCCCAGCATTTT. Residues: CASSLGSIGPQHF.

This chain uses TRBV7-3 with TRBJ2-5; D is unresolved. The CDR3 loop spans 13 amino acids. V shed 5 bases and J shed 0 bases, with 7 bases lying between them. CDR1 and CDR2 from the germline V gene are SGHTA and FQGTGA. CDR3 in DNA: TGTGCCAGCAGCCGGTCCGACCAAGAGACCCAGTACTTC. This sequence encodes CASSRSDQETQYF.

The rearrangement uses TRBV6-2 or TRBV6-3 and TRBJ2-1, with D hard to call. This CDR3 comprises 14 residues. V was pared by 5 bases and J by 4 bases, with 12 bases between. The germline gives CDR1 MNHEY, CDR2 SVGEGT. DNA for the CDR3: TGTGCCAGCAGTCCCTCCGGGCCTTACAATGAGCAGTTCTTC. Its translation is CASSPSGPYNEQFF.

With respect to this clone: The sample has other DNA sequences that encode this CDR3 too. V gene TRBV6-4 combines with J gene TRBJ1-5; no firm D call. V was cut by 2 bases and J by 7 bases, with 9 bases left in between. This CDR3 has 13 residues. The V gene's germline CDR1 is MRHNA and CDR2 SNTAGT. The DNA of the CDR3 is TGTGCCAGCAGTGACAGGGTGGGACAGCCCCAGCATTTT. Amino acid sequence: CASSDRVGQPQHF.

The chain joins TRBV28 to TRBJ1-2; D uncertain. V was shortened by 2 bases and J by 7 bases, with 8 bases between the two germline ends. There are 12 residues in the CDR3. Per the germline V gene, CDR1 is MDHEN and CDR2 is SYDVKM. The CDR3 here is CASSLIQSGYTF. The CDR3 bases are TGTGCCAGCAGTTTAATACAAAGTGGCTACACCTTC.

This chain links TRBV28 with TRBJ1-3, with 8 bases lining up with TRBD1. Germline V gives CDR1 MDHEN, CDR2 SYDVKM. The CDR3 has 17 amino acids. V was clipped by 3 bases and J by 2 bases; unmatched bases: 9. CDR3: CASSFPRQGPTGNTIYF. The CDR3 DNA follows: TGTGCCAGCAGTTTCCCGAGACAGGGGCCCACTGGAAACACCATATATTTT. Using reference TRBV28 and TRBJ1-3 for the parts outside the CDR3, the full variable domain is DVKVTQSSRYLVKRTGEKVFLECVQDMDHENMFWYRQDPGLGLRLIYFSYDVKMKEKGDIPEGYSVSREKKERFSLILESASTNQTSMYLCASSFPRQGPTGNTIYFGEGSWLTVV.

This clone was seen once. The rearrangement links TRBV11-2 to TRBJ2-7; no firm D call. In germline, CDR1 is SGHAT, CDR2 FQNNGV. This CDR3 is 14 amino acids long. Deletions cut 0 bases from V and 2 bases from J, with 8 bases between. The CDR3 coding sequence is TGTGCCAGCAGCTTAGATGCAGGTACCTACGAGCAGTACTTC. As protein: CASSLDAGTYEQYF.

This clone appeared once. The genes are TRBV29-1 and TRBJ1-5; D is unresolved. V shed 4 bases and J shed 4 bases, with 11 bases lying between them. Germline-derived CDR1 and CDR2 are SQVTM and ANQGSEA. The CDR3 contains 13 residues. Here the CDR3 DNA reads TGCAGCGTTGGATTGGTAGCAAATCAGCCCCAGCATTTT. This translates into CSVGLVANQPQHF. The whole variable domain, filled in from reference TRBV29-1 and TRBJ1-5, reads SAVISQKPSRDICQRGTSLTIQCQVDSQVTMMFWYRQQPGQSLTLIATANQGSEATYESGFVIDKFPISRPNLTFSTLTVSNMSPEDSSIYLCSVGLVANQPQHFGDGTRLSIL.

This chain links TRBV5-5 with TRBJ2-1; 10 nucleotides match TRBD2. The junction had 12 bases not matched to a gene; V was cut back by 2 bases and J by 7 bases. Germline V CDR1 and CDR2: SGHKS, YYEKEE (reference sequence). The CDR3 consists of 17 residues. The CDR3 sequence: CASSFSSGRANTNEQFF. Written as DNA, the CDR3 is TGTGCCAGCAGCTTTTCCAGCGGGAGGGCGAATACTAATGAGCAGTTCTTC.

CDR3 protein: CASSLRLAGNNEQFF. Written as DNA, the CDR3 is TGTGCCAGCAGCTTAAGACTAGCGGGAAACAATGAGCAGTTCTTC. The chain recombines TRBV7-2 with TRBJ2-1, with TRBD2 matching 11 bases. The CDR3 spans 15 residues. Trimming at V came to 2 bases and at J to 5 bases, leaving 2 bases not matched to a gene. CDR1 SGHTA and CDR2 FQGNSA come from the germline V gene.